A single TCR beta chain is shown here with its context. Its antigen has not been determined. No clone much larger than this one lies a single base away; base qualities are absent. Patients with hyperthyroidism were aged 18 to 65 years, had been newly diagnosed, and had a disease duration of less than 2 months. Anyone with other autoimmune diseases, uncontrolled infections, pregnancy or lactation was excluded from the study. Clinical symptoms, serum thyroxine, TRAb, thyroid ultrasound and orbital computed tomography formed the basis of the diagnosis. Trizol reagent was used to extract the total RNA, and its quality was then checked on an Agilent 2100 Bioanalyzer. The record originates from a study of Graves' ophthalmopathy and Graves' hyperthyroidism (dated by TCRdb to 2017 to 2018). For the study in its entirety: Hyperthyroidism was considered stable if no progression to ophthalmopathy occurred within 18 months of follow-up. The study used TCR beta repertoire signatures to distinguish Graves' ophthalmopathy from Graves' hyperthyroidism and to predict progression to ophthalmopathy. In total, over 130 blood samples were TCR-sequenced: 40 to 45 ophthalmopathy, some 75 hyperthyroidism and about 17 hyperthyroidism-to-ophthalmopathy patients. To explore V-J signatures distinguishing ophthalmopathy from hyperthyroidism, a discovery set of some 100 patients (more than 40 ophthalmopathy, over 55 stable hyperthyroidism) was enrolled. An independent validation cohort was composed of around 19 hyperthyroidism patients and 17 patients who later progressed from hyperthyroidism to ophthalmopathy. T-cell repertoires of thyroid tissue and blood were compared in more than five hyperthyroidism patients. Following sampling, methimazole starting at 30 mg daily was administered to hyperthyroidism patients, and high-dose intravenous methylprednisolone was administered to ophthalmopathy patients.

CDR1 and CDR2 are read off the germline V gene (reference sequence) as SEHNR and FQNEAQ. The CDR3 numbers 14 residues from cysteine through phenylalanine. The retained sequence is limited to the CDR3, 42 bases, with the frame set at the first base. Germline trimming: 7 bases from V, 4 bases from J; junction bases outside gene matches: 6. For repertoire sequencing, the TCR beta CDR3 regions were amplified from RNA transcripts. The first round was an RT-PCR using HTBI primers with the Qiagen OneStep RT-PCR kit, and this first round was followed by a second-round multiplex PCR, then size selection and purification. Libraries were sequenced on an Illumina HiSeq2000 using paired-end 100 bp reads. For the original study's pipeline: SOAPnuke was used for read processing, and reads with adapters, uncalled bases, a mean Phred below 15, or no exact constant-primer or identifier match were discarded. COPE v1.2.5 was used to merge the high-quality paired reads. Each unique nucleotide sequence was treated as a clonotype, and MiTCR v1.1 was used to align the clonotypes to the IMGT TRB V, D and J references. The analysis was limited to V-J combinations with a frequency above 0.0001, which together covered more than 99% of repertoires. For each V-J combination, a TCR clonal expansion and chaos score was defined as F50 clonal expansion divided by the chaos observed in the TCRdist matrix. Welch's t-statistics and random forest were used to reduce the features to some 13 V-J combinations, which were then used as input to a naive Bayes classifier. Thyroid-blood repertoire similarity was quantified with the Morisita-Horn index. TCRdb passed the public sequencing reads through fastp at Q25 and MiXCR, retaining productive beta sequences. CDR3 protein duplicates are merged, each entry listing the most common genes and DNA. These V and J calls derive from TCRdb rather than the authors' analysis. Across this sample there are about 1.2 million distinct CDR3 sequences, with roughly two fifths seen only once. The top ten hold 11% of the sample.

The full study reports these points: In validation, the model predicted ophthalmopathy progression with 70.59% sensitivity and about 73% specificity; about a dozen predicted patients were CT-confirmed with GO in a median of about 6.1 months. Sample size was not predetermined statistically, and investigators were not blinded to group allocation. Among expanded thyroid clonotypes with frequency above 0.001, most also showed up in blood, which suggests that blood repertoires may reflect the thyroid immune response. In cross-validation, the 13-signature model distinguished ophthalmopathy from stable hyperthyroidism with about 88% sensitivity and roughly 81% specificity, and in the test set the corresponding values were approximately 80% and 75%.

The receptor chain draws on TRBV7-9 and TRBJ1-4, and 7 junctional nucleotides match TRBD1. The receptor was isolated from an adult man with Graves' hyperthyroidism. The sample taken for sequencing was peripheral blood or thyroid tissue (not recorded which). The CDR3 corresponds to CASTGTAVNEKLFF. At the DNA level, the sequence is TGTGCCAGCACCGGGACAGCTGTTAATGAAAAACTGTTTTTT.